The 3 T cell receptor beta chains presented below share a single source sample, sequenced in a study of T cell repertoires in cytomegalovirus infection. TCRdb recomputed calls from the reads with MiXCR, one row per CDR3 protein. Here the sample spans approximately 590,000 distinct CDR3 sequences, roughly 42% being singletons. Which antigens these TCRs recognize remains unknown. Material: cultured PBMCs, obtained from culture after CMV antigen stimulation. All receptors derive from a human donor in good health (CMV status not recorded). Some clones in this sample may be carry-over from other donors' samples.

This clonotype appeared a few times. J is TRBJ2-7 and V is TRBV7-2, with no clear D. Trimming removed 5 bases at V and 2 bases at J, with 10 bases between. The CDR3 extends over 13 amino acids. The V gene's germline CDR1 is SGHTA and CDR2 FQGNSA. The CDR3 DNA follows: TGTGCCAGCAGCCGTCGGATGACCTACGAGCAGTACTTC. Protein product: CASSRRMTYEQYF.

The chain carries TRBV5-6 and TRBJ2-1; possibly TRBD1 for D (6 bases). CDR1 is SGHDT, CDR2 YYEEEE, per germline. The CDR3 runs to 15 residues. Trimming took off 3 bases at V and 8 bases at J, with 18 bases between the two ends. The CDR3 nucleotides read TGTGCCAGCAGCTCCGGGACAAGACCTGGTGATGAGCAGTTCTTC. Residues: CASSSGTRPGDEQFF. Using reference TRBV5-6 and TRBJ2-1 for the parts outside the CDR3, the full variable domain is DAGVTQSPTHLIKTRGQQVTLRCSPKSGHDTVSWYQQALGQGPQFIFQYYEEEERQRGNFPDRFSGHQFPNYSSELNVNALLLGDSALYLCASSSGTRPGDEQFFGPGTRLTVL.

The gene calls are TRBV15 and TRBJ1-5, with unresolved D. The CDR3 consists of 13 residues. With 5 bases removed from V and 0 bases from J, the gap between germline ends came to 5 bases. Germline V gene data show CDR1 as LNHNV and CDR2 as YYDKDF (reference sequence). The CDR3 bases are TGTGCCACCAGCTTTAATAGCAATCAGCCCCAGCATTTT. Its protein product is CATSFNSNQPQHF.